The clone carrying this TCR beta chain was seen a single time. Its target is unknown. Each sample had two DNA replicates, roughly 0.5 ug blood or around 1.5 ug tissue. Clones were sequenced by immunoSEQ multiplex PCR, and TCRdb holds only the in-frame ones, with some missing. The repertoire holds around 51,000 clones, around 80% seen once, with under 4.5% in the top ten. The sample belongs to a study of early stage breast cancer tumors. Findings of the study overall: Most shared enriched TCRB sequences were commonly generated ones. Tumor and normal breast were distinguished via blood comparison in about 90% of the 16 patients.

This CDR3 region has 15 residues. CDR1 is MNHNY, CDR2 SVGAGI, per germline (reference sequence). The V and J ends lost 0 bases and 7 bases respectively, with 13 bases between them. The sequenced sample consisted of blood. This receptor was identified in a middle-aged person with breast cancer. The chain joins TRBV6-6 to TRBJ2-1; perhaps TRBD2 as D (5 bases). As DNA, the CDR3 is TGTGCCAGCAGTTACTCGGGGAGACGACAAAATGAGCAGTTCTTC. Protein product: CASSYSGRRQNEQFF.